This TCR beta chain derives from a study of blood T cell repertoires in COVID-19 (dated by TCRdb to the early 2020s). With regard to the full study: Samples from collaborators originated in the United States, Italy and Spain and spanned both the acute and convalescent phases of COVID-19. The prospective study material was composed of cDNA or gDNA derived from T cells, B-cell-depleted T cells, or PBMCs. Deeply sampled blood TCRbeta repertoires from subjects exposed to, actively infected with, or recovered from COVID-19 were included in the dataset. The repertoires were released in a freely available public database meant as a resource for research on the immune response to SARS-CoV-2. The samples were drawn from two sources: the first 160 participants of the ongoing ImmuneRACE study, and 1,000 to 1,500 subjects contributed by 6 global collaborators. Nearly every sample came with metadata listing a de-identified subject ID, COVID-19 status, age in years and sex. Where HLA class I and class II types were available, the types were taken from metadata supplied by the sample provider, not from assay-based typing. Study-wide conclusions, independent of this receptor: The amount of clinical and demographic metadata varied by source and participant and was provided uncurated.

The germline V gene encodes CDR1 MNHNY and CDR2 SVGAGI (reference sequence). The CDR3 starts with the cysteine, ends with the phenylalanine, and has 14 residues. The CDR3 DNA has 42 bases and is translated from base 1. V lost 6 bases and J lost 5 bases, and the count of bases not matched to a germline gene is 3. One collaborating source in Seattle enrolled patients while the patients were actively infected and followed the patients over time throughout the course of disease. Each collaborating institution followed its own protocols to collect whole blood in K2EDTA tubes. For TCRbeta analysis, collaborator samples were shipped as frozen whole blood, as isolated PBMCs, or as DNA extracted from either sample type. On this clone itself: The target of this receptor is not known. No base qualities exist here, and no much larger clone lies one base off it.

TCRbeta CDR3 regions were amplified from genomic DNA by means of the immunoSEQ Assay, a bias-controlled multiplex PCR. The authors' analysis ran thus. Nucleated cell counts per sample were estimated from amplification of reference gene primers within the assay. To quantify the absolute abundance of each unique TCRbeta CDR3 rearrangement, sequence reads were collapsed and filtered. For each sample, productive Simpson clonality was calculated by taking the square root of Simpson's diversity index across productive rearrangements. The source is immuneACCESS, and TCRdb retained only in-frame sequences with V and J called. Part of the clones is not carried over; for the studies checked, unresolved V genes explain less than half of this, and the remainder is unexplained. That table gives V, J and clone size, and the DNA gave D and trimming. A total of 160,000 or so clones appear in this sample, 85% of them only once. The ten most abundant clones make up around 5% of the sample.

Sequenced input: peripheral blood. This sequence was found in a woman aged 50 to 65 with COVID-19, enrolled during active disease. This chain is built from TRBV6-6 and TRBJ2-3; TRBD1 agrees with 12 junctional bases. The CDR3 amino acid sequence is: CASRGQGARDTQYF. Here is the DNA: TGTGCCAGCAGGGGACAGGGGGCGAGAGATACGCAGTATTTT.